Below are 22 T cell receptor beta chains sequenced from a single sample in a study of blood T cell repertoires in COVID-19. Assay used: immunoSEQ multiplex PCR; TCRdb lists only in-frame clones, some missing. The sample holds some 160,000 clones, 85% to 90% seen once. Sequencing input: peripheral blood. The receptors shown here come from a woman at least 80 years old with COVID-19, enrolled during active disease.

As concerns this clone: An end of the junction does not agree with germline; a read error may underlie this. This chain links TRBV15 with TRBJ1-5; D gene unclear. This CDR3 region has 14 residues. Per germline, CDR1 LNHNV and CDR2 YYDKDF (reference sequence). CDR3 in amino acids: CATSSFFGSAPENF. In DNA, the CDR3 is TGTGCCACCAGCAGCTTTTTCGGGAGTGCCCCTGAGAACTTT. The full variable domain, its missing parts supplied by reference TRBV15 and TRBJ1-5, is DAMVIQNPRYQVTQFGKPVTLSCSQTLNHNVMYWYQQKSSQAPKLLFHYYDKDFNNEADTPDNFQSRRPNTSFCFLDIRSPGLGDTAMYLCATSSFFGSAPENFGDGTRLSIL.

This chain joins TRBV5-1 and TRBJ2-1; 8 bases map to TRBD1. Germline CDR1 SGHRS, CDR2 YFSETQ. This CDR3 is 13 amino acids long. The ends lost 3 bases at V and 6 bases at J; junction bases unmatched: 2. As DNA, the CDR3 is TGCGCCAGCAGCTCCACAGGGGGCAATGAGCAGTTCTTC. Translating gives CASSSTGGNEQFF.

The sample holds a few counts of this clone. CDR3 in amino acids: CATSDQGTGRGNEQFF. The DNA for the CDR3 is TGTGCCACCAGTGATCAAGGGACAGGGAGGGGCAATGAGCAGTTCTTC. The chain couples TRBV24-1 to TRBJ2-1; TRBD1 aligns across 9 bases. With V trimmed by 3 bases and J by 6 bases, 8 bases remained unmatched. This CDR3 comprises 16 residues. The V gene's germline CDR1 is KGHDR and CDR2 SFDVKD.

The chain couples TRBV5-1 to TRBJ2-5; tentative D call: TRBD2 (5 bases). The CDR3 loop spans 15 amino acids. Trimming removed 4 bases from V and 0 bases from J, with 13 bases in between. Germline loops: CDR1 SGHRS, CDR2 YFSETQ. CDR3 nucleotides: TGCGCCAGCAGCCCACCTGCGGACTACCAAGAGACCCAGTACTTC. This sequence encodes CASSPPADYQETQYF.

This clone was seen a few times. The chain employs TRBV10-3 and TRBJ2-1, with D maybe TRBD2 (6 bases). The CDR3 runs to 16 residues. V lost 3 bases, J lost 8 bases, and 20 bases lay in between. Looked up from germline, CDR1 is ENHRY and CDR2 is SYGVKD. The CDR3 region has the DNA TGTGCCATCAGTGACCCTTTGGGGGAGGAAGGCGATGAGCAGTTCTTC. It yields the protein CAISDPLGEEGDEQFF.

The CDR3 sequence: CASSPRYGNEKLFF. DNA for the CDR3: TGTGCCAGCAGCCCCCGGTACGGGAATGAAAAACTGTTTTTT. The rearrangement uses TRBV7-9 and TRBJ1-4; no clear D. The V and J ends lost 5 bases and 5 bases respectively, with 12 bases between them. The germline CDR1 and CDR2 sequences are SEHNR and FQNEAQ (reference sequence). The CDR3 totals 14 residues.

The CDR3 region has the DNA TGTGCCAGCAGCAAGACAGGGACTAATCAGCCCCAGCATTTT. Amino acids: CASSKTGTNQPQHF. J is TRBJ1-5 and V is TRBV5-5; 7 nucleotides line up with TRBD1. V lost 4 bases to trimming and J lost 4 bases; unmatched junction nucleotides: 5. This CDR3 is built from 14 residues. In germline, CDR1 is SGHKS, CDR2 YYEKEE (reference sequence).

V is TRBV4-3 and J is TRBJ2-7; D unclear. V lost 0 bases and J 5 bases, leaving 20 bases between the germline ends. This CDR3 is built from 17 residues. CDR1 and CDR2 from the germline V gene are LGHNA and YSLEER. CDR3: CASSQDQVPLVNHEQYF. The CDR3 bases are TGCGCCAGCAGCCAAGATCAGGTCCCCTTGGTCAATCACGAGCAGTACTTC.

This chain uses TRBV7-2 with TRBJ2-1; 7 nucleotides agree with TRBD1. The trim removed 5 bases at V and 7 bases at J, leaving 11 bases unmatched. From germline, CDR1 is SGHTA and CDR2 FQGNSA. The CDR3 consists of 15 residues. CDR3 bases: TGTGCCAGCAGCCGGTCCGGGACAGAGGTAAATGAGCAGTTCTTC. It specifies CASSRSGTEVNEQFF.

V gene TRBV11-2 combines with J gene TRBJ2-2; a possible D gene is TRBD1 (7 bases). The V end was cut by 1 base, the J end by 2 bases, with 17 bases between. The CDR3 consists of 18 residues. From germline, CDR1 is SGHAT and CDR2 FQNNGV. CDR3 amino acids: CASSLGRQGLLNTGELFF. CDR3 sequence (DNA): TGTGCCAGCAGCTTAGGACGACAGGGACTTCTCAACACCGGGGAGCTGTTTTTT.

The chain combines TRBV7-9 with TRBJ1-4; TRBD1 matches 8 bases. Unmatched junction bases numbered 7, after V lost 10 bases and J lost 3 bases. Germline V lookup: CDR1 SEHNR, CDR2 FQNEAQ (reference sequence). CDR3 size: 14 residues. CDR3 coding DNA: TGTGCCACCCAACCGGACAGGGCTAATGAAAAACTGTTTTTT. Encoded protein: CATQPDRANEKLFF.

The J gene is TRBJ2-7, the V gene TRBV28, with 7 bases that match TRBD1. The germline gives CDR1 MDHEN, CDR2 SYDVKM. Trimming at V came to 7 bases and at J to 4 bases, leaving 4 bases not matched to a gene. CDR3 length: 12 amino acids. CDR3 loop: CASTGGDYEQYF. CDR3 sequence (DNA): TGTGCCAGCACAGGGGGAGATTACGAGCAGTACTTC.

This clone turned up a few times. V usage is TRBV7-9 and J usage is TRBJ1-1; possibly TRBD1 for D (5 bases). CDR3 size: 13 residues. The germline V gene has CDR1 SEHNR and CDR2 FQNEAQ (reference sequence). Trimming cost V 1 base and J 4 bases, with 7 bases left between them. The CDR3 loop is CASSLGQGTEAFF. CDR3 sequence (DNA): TGTGCCAGCAGCTTAGGCCAGGGCACTGAAGCTTTCTTT.

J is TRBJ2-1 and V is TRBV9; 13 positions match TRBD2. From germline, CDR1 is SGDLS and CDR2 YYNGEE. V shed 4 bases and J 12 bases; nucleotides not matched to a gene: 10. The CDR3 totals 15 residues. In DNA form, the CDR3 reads TGTGCCAGCAGCCCCGGCGGACTAGCGGGAGTGGGGCAGTTCTTC. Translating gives CASSPGGLAGVGQFF.

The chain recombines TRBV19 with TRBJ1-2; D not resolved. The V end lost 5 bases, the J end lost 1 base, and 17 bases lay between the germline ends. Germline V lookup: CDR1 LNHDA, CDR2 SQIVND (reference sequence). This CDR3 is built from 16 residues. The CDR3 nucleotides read TGTGCCAGTAGTGAGACCTGGGCCCTCCTTAACTATGGCTACACCTTC. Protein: CASSETWALLNYGYTF. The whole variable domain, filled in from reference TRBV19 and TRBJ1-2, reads DGGITQSPKYLFRKEGQNVTLSCEQNLNHDAMYWYRQDPGQGLRLIYYSQIVNDFQKGDIAEGYSVSREKKESFPLTVTSAQKNPTAFYLCASSETWALLNYGYTFGSGTRLTVV.

For the CDR3, the DNA is TGTGCCAGCAGCTTAGGCCGGGGGACAGTTAGCTACGAGCAGTACTTC. Its translation is CASSLGRGTVSYEQYF. The J gene is TRBJ2-7, the V gene TRBV13, with D possibly TRBD1 on 7 matching bases. V was shortened by 0 bases and J by 3 bases, with 15 bases between the two germline ends. There are 16 residues in the CDR3. Germline V gives CDR1 PRHDT, CDR2 FYEKMQ (reference sequence).

CDR3 sequence reads: CASRGLAEETQYF. CDR3 in DNA: TGTGCCAGCAGGGGACTAGCGGAAGAGACCCAGTACTTC. The chain recombines TRBV7-2 with TRBJ2-5; TRBD2 matches 11 bases. CDR1 is SGHTA and CDR2 is FQGNSA in the germline V gene. The trim removed 6 bases at V and 3 bases at J, leaving 0 bases unmatched. The CDR3 spans 13 residues.

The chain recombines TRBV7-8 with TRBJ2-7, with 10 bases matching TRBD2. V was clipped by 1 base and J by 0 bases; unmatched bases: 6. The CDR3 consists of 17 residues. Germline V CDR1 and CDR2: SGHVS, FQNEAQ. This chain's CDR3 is CASSLVTSGPSSYEQYF. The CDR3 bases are TGTGCCAGCAGCTTAGTGACTAGCGGGCCCAGCTCCTACGAGCAGTACTTC.

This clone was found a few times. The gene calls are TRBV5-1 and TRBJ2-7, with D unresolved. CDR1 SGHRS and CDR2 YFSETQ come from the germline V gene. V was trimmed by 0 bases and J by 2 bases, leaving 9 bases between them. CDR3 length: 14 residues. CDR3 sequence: CASSLGYGPYEQYF. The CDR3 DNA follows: TGCGCCAGCAGCTTGGGATATGGCCCCTACGAGCAGTACTTC. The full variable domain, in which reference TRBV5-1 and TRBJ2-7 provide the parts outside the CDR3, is KAGVTQTPRYLIKTRGQQVTLSCSPISGHRSVSWYQQTPGQGLQFLFEYFSETQRNKGNFPGRFSGRQFSNSRSEMNVSTLELGDSALYLCASSLGYGPYEQYFGPGTRLTVT.

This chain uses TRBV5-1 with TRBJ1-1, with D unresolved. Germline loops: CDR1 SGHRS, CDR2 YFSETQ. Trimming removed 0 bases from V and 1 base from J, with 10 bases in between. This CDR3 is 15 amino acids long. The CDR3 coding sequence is TGCGCCAGCAGCTTGGTAGGCACAGCGAACACTGAAGCTTTCTTT. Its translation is CASSLVGTANTEAFF.

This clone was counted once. CDR3 DNA: TGTGCCAGCAGTCGGACAACGGGAGGCGGGGCAGATACGCAGTATTTT. Protein sequence: CASSRTTGGGADTQYF. The V gene is TRBV25-1, the J gene TRBJ2-3; 7 nucleotides agree with TRBD2. V lost 5 bases, J lost 4 bases, and 12 bases stayed unmatched. The CDR3 loop spans 16 amino acids. CDR1 and CDR2 from the germline V gene are MGHDK and SYGVNS.

Written as DNA, the CDR3 is TGCGCCAGCAGCTTGGCGGGACAGGTGAACACTGAAGCTTTCTTT. Its protein is CASSLAGQVNTEAFF. This sequence joins TRBV5-1 and TRBJ1-1, with 8 bases aligning to TRBD1. Germline CDR1 SGHRS, CDR2 YFSETQ. The J segment lost 0 bases and the V segment lost 0 bases, leaving 1 base of the junction unmatched. The CDR3 runs 15 residues. The whole variable domain, remainder taken from reference TRBV5-1 and TRBJ1-1, is KAGVTQTPRYLIKTRGQQVTLSCSPISGHRSVSWYQQTPGQGLQFLFEYFSETQRNKGNFPGRFSGRQFSNSRSEMNVSTLELGDSALYLCASSLAGQVNTEAFFGQGTRLTVV.